A selection of T cell receptor beta chains follows, all from one sample in a study of T cell repertoires in cytomegalovirus infection. TCRdb reanalysed the reads using MiXCR and keeps one entry per CDR3 protein. The table includes some 300,000 distinct CDR3 sequences, roughly 13% detected once. Sequenced sample: PBMCs. These receptors came from a human donor in good health (CMV status not recorded). Some clones in this sample may be carry-over from other donors' samples. Each CDR3 is given with its conserved first and last residue. The order of the fields is V gene, J gene, CDR3 protein.

V: TRBV29-1
J: TRBJ2-5
CDR3: CSGLASTGTQYF

V: TRBV7-2
J: TRBJ2-3
CDR3: CASSPAARQDTQYF

V: TRBV7-9
J: TRBJ2-1
CDR3: CASSLGTRWQFF

V: TRBV12-3/TRBV12-4
J: TRBJ1-1
CDR3: CASSLGPTEAFF

V: TRBV28
J: TRBJ1-2
CDR3: CASSSTGGANYGYTF

V: TRBV7-8
J: TRBJ2-7
CDR3: CASSSSGTASYEQYF

V: TRBV6-6
J: TRBJ2-2
CDR3: CASTDPQDRYTGELFF

V: TRBV7-2
J: TRBJ1-3
CDR3: CASSTATGTGNTIYF

V: TRBV6-1
J: TRBJ1-1
CDR3: CASRSKNTEAFF

V: TRBV2
J: TRBJ2-1
CDR3: CASSAAGGPGDEQFF

V: TRBV28
J: TRBJ2-1
CDR3: CASSGGGPFQFF

V: TRBV10-3
J: TRBJ2-3
CDR3: CASQGGTDTQYF

V: TRBV4-2
J: TRBJ1-1
CDR3: CASSPLGANTEAFF

V: TRBV24-1
J: TRBJ2-1
CDR3: CATSRGGIDSGNEQFF

V: TRBV29-1
J: TRBJ2-7
CDR3: CSVATSGTHEQYF

V: TRBV5-6
J: TRBJ2-1
CDR3: CASSFGRNEQFF

V: TRBV10-3
J: TRBJ1-5
CDR3: CAISGVNQPQHF

V: TRBV27
J: TRBJ1-5
CDR3: CASSYGGNSNQPQHF

V: TRBV7-2
J: TRBJ2-2
CDR3: CASSLIGGVTTGELFF

V: TRBV20-1
J: TRBJ1-5
CDR3: CSASDPRDSHQPQHF

V: TRBV7-2
J: TRBJ1-3
CDR3: CASRNPPLDGHSGNTIYF

V: TRBV6-2/TRBV6-3
J: TRBJ1-1
CDR3: CASTEGGVGHGEAFF